The entry below describes one T cell receptor (beta chain). Measured with immunoSEQ multiplex PCR; TCRdb has only the in-frame clones, and not every one. The table lists about 400,000 clones, 83% of them singletons. These data originate in a study of Ad26.COV2.S vaccination and SARS-CoV-2 variants. This CDR3 has 15 residues. V lost 3 bases to trimming and J lost 9 bases; unmatched junction nucleotides: 4. Germline values: CDR1 SEHNR, CDR2 FQNEAQ (reference sequence). Treatment noted: some 19 received Ad26.COV2.S at low or high dose, single or two shots; five or six received placebo; per-sample allocation not given. Collection of the samples took place on day 63 after the first injection of vaccine or placebo.

This chain uses TRBV7-9 with TRBJ1-6, with 11 bases matching TRBD1. The material sequenced was peripheral blood, taken in a trial of Ad26.COV2.S vaccine versus placebo. This receptor was identified in a person between 18 and 60 years old who received the Ad26.COV2.S COVID-19 vaccine or a placebo. Here the CDR3 DNA reads TGTGCCAGCAGCTTGTCCGGGACAGGGGGTTCACCCCTCCACTTT. Translated: CASSLSGTGGSPLHF.